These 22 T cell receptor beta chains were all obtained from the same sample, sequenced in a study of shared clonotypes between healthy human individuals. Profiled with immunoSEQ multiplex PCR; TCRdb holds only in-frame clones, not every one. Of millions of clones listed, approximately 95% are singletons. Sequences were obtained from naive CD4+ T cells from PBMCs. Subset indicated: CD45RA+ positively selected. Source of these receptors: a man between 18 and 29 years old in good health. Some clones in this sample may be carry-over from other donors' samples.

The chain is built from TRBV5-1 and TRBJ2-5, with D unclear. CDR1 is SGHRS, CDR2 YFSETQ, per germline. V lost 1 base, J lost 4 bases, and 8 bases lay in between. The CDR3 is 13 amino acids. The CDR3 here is CASSLFHRETQYF. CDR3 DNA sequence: TGCGCCAGCAGCTTGTTCCACAGAGAGACCCAGTACTTC. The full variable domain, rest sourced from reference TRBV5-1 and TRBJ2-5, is KAGVTQTPRYLIKTRGQQVTLSCSPISGHRSVSWYQQTPGQGLQFLFEYFSETQRNKGNFPGRFSGRQFSNSRSEMNVSTLELGDSALYLCASSLFHRETQYFGPGTRLLVL.

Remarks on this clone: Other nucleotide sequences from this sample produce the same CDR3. CDR3: CASSYAGVYGYTF. The CDR3 DNA reads as TGTGCCAGCAGTTATGCAGGCGTTTATGGCTACACCTTC. The chain recombines TRBV6-5 with TRBJ1-2; D is unresolved. The germline V and J ends were trimmed by 3 bases and 5 bases, with 10 bases remaining between them. The germline gives CDR1 MNHEY, CDR2 SVGAGI. The CDR3 length is 13 residues.

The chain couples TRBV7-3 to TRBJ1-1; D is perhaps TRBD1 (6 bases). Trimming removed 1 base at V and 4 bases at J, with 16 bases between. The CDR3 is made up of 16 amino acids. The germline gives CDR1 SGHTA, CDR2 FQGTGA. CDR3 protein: CASSLNSRQVGTEAFF. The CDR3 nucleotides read TGTGCCAGCAGCTTAAACTCCAGACAGGTGGGCACTGAAGCTTTCTTT.

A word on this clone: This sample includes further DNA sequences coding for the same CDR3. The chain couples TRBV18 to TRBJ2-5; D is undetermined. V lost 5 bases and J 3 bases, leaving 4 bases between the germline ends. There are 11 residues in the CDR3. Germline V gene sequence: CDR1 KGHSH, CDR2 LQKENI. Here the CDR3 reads CASSLEETQYF. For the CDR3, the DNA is TGTGCCAGCTCATTGGAAGAGACCCAGTACTTC.

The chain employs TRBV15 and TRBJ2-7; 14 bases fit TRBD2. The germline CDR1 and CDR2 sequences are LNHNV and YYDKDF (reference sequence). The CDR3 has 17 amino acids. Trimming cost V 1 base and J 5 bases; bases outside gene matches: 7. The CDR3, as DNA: TGTGCCACCAGCAGAGGCCGACTAGCGGGAGGGCACGACGAGCAGTACTTC. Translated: CATSRGRLAGGHDEQYF.

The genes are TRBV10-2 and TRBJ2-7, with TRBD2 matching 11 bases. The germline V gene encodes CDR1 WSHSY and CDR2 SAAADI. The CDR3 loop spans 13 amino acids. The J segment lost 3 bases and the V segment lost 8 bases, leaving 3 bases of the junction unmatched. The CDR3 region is CASVTSGSYEQYF. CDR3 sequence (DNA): TGCGCCAGCGTAACTAGCGGGAGCTACGAGCAGTACTTC.

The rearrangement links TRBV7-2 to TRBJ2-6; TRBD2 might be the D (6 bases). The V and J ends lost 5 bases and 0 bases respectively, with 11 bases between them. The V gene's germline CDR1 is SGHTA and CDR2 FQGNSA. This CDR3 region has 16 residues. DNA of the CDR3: TGTGCCAGCAGCCGGGAGCCGAGCTCTGGGGCCAACGTCCTGACTTTC. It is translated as CASSREPSSGANVLTF. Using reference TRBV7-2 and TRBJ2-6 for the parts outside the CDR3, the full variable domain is GAGVSQSPSNKVTEKGKDVELRCDPISGHTALYWYRQSLGQGLEFLIYFQGNSAPDKSGLPSDRFSAERTGGSVSTLTIQRTQQEDSAVYLCASSREPSSGANVLTFGAGSRLTVL.

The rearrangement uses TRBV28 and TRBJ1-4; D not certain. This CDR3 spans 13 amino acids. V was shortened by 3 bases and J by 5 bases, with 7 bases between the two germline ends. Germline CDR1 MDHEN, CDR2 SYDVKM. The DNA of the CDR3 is TGTGCCAGCAGTTTCCGGGAAAATGAAAAACTGTTTTTT. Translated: CASSFRENEKLFF.

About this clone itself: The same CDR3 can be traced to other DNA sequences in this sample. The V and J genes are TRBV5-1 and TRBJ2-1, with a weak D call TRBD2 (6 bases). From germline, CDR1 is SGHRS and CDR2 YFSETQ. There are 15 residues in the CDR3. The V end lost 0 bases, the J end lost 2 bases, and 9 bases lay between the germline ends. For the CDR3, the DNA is TGCGCCAGCAGCTTGGATGGAGGGCCCTACAATGAGCAGTTCTTC. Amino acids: CASSLDGGPYNEQFF.

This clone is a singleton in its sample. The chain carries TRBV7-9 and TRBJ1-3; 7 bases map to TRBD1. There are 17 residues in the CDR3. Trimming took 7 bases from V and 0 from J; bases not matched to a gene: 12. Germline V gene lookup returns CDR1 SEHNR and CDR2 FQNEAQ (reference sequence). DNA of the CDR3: TGTGCCAGCAAGCCAACGCCAGACAGGGACTCTGGAAACACCATATATTTT. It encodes CASKPTPDRDSGNTIYF.

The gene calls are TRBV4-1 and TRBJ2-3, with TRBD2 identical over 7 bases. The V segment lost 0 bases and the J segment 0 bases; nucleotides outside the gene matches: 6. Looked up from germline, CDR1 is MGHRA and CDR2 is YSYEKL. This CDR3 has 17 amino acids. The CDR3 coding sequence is TGCGCCAGCAGCCAAGAGTCCCTAGCGGCTAGCACAGATACGCAGTATTTT. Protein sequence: CASSQESLAASTDTQYF.

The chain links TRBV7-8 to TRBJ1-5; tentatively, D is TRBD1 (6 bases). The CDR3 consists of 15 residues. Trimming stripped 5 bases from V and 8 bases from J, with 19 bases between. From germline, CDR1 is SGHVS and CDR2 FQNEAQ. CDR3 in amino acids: CASSNSPGAGEPQHF. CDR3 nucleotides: TGTGCCAGCAGCAACAGTCCAGGGGCGGGAGAGCCCCAGCATTTT. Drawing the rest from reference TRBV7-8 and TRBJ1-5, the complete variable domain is GAGVSQSPRYKVAKRGQDVALRCDPISGHVSLFWYQQALGQGPEFLTYFQNEAQLDKSGLPSDRFFAERPEGSVSTLKIQRTQQEDSAVYLCASSNSPGAGEPQHFGDGTRLSIL.

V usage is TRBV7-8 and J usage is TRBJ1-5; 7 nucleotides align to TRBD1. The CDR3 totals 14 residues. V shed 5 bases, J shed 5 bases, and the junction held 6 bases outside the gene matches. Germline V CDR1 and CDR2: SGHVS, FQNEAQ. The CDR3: CASSADREDQPQHF. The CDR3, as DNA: TGTGCCAGCAGCGCAGACAGGGAGGATCAGCCCCAGCATTTT.

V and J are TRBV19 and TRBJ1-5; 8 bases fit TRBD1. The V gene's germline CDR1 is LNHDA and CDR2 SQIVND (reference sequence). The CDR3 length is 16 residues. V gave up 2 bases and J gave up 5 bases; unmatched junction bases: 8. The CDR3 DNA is TGTGCCAGTAGTATACCAATCGGGACAGGTTATCAGCCCCAGCATTTT. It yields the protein CASSIPIGTGYQPQHF.

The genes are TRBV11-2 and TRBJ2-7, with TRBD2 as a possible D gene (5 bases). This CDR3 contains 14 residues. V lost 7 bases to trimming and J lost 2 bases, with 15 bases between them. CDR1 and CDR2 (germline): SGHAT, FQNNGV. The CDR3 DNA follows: TGTGCCAGCAAGCGGACGGGAAAGCCCTACGAGCAGTACTTC. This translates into CASKRTGKPYEQYF.

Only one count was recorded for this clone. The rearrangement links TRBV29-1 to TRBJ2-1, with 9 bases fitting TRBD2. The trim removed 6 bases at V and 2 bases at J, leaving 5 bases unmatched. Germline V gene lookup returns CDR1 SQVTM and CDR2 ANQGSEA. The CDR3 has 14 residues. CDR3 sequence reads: CSVLAGGPYNEQFF. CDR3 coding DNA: TGCAGCGTCCTGGCGGGAGGGCCCTACAATGAGCAGTTCTTC.

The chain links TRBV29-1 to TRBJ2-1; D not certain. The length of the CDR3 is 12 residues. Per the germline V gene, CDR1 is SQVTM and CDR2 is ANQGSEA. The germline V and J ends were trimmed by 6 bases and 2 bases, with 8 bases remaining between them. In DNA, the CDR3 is TGCAGCGTCCTCCCGACCTACAATGAGCAGTTCTTC. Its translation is CSVLPTYNEQFF.

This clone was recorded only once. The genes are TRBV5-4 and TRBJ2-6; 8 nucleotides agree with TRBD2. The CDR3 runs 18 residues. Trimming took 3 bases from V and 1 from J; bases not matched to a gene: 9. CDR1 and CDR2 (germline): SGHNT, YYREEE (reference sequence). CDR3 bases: TGTGCCAGCAGCTCGGGAGGGGCAGCTCGGTCTGGGGCCAACGTCCTGACTTTC. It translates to CASSSGGAARSGANVLTF.

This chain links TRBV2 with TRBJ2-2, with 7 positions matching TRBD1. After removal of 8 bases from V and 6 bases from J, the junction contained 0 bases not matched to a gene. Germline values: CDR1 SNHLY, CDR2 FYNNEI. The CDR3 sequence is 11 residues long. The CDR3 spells CASQGAGELFF. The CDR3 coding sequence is TGTGCCAGCCAGGGGGCCGGGGAGCTGTTTTTT. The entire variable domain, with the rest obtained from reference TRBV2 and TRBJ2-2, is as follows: EPEVTQTPSHQVTQMGQEVILRCVPISNHLYFYWYRQILGQKVEFLVSFYNNEISEKSEIFDDQFSVERPDGSNFTLKIRSTKLEDSAMYFCASQGAGELFFGEGSRLTVL.

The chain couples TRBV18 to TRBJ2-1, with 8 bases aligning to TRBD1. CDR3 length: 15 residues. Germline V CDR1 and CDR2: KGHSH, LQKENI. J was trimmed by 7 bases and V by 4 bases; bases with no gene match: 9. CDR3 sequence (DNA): TGTGCCAGCTCACTCGGACAGGGAGATGGAAATGAGCAGTTCTTC. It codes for CASSLGQGDGNEQFF.

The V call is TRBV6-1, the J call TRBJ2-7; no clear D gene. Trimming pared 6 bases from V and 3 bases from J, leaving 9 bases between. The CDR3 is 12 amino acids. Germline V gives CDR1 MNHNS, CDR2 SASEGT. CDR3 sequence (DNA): TGTGCCAGCAGCATCTCCGTCTACGAGCAGTACTTC. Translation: CASSISVYEQYF.

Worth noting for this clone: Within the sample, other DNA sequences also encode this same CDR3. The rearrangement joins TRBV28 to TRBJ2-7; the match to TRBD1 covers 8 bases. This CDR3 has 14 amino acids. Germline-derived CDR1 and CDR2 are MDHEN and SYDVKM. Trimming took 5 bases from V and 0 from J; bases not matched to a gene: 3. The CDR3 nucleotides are TGTGCCAGCAGTACCACAGGGGGCTCCTACGAGCAGTACTTC. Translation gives CASSTTGGSYEQYF. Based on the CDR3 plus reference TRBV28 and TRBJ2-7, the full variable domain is DVKVTQSSRYLVKRTGEKVFLECVQDMDHENMFWYRQDPGLGLRLIYFSYDVKMKEKGDIPEGYSVSREKKERFSLILESASTNQTSMYLCASSTTGGSYEQYFGPGTRLTVT.